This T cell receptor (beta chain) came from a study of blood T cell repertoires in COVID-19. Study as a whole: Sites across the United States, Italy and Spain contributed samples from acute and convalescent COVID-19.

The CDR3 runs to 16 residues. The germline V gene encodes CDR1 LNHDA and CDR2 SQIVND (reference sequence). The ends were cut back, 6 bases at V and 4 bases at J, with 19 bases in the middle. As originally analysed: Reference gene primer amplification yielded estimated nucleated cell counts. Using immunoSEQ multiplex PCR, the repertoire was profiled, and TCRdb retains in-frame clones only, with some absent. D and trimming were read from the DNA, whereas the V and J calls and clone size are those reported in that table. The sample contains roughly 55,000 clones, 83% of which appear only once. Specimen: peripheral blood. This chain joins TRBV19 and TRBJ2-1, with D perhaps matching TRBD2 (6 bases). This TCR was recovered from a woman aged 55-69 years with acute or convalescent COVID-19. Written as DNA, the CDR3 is TGTGCCAGTAGCCCCGGTCCTAGCGCTCCTTACAATGAGCAGTTCTTC. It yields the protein CASSPGPSAPYNEQFF.